This TCR beta chain was obtained from a study of CD8 T cells in ankylosing spondylitis. TCRdb re-called the 5' RACE reads through MiXCR, storing one row per CDR3 protein. Of about 800,000 distinct CDR3 sequences listed, about 11% are singletons. This clonotype occurred many times. What it recognizes is unknown. Study results and limitations: Disease-associated clones were reportedly significantly overrepresented in matched ankylosing spondylitis synovial fluid. Ankylosing spondylitis blood appeared to carry a characteristic TCR beta motif of roughly eight highly homologous variants. A number of the motif variants had already been described in reactive arthritis synovial fluid and blood.

Germline V CDR1 and CDR2: SQVTM, ANQGSEA. After removal of 3 bases from V and 6 bases from J, the junction contained 11 bases not matched to a gene. CDR3 size: 15 residues. Sequencing input: blood, either unsorted or a sorted T cell fraction (not recorded which). The receptor was derived from a male donor with ankylosing spondylitis. The V and J genes are TRBV29-1 and TRBJ2-7, with TRBD1 matching over 10 bases. CDR3 in DNA: TGCAGCGTTGATACTGGACAGGGGGTATCAGGCGAGCAGTACTTC. Its protein is CSVDTGQGVSGEQYF.